This T cell receptor (beta chain) was sequenced during a study of T cells after posttransplantation cyclophosphamide. Whole-study findings and limits: TRB overlap between skin or GI tissue T cells and blood was limited.

In germline, CDR1 is SGHDT, CDR2 YYEEEE. CDR3 size: 12 residues. V lost 4 bases, J lost 13 bases, and 6 bases stayed unmatched. This clone was recorded at least ten times. Antigen: not known. Repertoires were generated with immunoSEQ multiplex PCR, while TCRdb's copy carries only in-frame clones and drops some. The profile covers about 12,000 clones, none occurring a single time. A marrow graft followed busulfan-fludarabine conditioning, with cyclophosphamide on days +3 and +4. The rearrangement uses TRBV5-6 and TRBJ2-1; TRBD2 aligns across 9 bases. This TCR was recovered from a female patient in her 40s who received an allogeneic stem cell transplant from a related donor, was CMV-positive, and had acute GVHD only. The T cells may come from the graft donor. The material sequenced was PBMCs, taken after allogeneic stem cell transplant with posttransplant cyclophosphamide. CDR3 in amino acids: CASSKGLAHQFF. The DNA for the CDR3 is TGTGCCAGCAGCAAGGGACTAGCTCATCAGTTCTTC.